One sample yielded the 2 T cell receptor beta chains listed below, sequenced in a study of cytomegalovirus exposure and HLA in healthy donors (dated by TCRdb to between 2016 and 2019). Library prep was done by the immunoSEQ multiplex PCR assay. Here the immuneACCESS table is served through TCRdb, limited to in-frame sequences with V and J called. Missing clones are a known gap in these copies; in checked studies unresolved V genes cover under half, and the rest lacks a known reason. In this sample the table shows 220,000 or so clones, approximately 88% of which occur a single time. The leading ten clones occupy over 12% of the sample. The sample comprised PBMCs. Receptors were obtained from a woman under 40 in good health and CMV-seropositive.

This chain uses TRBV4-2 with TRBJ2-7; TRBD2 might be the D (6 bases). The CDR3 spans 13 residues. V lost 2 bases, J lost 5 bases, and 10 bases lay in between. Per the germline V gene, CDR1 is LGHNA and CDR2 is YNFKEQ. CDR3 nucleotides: TGTGCCAGCAGCCAACTCACTAGCAACGAGCAGTACTTC. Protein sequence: CASSQLTSNEQYF.

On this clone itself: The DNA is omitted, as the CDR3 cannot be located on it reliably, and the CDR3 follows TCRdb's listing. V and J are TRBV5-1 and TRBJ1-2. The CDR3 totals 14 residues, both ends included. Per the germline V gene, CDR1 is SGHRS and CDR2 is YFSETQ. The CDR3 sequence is CASSSSTSSYGYTF.